The clone carrying this T cell receptor beta chain was found a few times. Its antigen remains unidentified. This specimen belongs to a study of blood T cells in healthy people across ages. The authors drew about 10 milliliters of peripheral blood from each donor. Broader study findings: Unsorted PBMCs prevented conclusive naive versus antigen-experienced comparison.

Trimming removed 3 bases from V and 4 bases from J, with 13 bases in between. CDR3 length: 15 residues. Next came a second PCR, run for roughly 6 to 11 cycles, which used a sample-barcoded 5' primer along with a J-beta primer mix. Paired-end reads containing CDR3 totaled no fewer than 2.5 million for each sample. TCRdb fed the 5' RACE reads into MiXCR, producing one record per CDR3 protein. Found here are hundreds of thousands of distinct CDR3 sequences, 35% to 60% of them singletons; the top ten hold around 18%. This chain connects TRBV12-3 or TRBV12-4 to TRBJ2-1; TRBD2 might be the D (6 bases). The clonotype was recovered from a man older than 75 in good health. The specimen was blood. The CDR3 region is CASSFRGLLYNEQFF. DNA for the CDR3: TGTGCCAGCAGTTTTAGGGGACTTCTTTACAATGAGCAGTTCTTC.